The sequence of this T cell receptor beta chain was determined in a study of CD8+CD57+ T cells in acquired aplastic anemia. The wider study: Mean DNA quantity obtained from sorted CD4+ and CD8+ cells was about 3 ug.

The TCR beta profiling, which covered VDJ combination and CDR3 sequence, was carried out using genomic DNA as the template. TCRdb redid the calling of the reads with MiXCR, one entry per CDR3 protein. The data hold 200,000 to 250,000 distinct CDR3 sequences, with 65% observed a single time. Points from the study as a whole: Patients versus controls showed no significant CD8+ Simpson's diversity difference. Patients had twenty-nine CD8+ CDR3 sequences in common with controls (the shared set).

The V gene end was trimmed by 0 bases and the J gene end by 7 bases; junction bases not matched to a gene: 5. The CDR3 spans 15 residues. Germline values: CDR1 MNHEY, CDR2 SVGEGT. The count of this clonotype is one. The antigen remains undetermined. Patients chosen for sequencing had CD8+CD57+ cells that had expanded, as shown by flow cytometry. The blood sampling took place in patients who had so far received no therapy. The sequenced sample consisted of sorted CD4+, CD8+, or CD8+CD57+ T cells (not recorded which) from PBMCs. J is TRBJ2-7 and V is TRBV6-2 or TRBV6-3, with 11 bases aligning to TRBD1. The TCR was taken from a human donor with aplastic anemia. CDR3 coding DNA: TGTGCCAGCAGTTACTCGGACAGGGGGCGGCGAGAGCAGTACTTC. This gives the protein CASSYSDRGRREQYF.